A single sample is the source of the 8 T cell receptor beta chains below, sequenced in a study of regulatory T cells in long-lasting Graves disease. Time point denoted: persistent/refractory GD, antithyroid drugs over 5 years with positive TRAb. Isolated PBMC RNA provided the starting material for the TCR library. HTBI primers from iRepertoire and Arm-PCR of CDR3 regions yielded the TCR beta libraries. MiXCR, run by TCRdb on the multiplex PCR reads, gives a single entry per CDR3 protein. The sample lists approximately 690,000 distinct CDR3 sequences; around 30% were seen once. This specimen was peripheral blood mononuclear cells (PBMCs), taken when the disease was refractory, from a patient treated with antithyroid drugs. These receptors were taken from a female donor with Graves disease.

The chain joins TRBV6-2 or TRBV6-3 to TRBJ1-2; perhaps TRBD1 as D (5 bases). CDR1 is MNHEY, CDR2 SVGEGT, per germline. Trimming cost V 8 bases and J 0 bases, with 13 bases left between them. There are 14 residues in the CDR3. Written as DNA, the CDR3 is TGTGCCAGCGGCCAGGGAAACCCTAACTATGGCTACACCTTC. It encodes CASGQGNPNYGYTF.

V and J are TRBV4-2 and TRBJ2-7; 7 bases line up with TRBD2. V was clipped by 0 bases and J by 3 bases; unmatched bases: 8. Germline V gives CDR1 LGHNA, CDR2 YNFKEQ. This CDR3 spans 16 amino acids. The CDR3 loop is CASSQEGGRPHYEQYF. DNA of the CDR3: TGTGCCAGCAGCCAAGAGGGAGGGAGGCCACACTACGAGCAGTACTTC.

This chain links TRBV6-1 with TRBJ1-5, with 8 bases matching TRBD1. This CDR3 is built from 15 residues. Looked up from germline, CDR1 is MNHNS and CDR2 is SASEGT. The junction had 9 bases not matched to a gene; V was cut back by 4 bases and J by 7 bases. This CDR3 is CASSAIDRGSQPQHF. CDR3 coding DNA: TGTGCCAGCAGTGCGATAGACAGGGGCAGCCAGCCCCAGCATTTT.

The gene calls are TRBV7-9 and TRBJ2-3; D uncertain. Trimming removed 0 bases from V and 2 bases from J, with 6 bases in between. This CDR3 spans 14 amino acids. Germline CDR1 is SEHNR and CDR2 is FQNEAQ (reference sequence). This CDR3 is CASSLASATDTQYF. The DNA for the CDR3 is TGTGCCAGCAGCTTAGCGTCCGCCACAGATACGCAGTATTTT.

The chain recombines TRBV27 with TRBJ1-5; 9 bases match TRBD1. This CDR3 has 14 amino acids. Germline lookup yields CDR1 MNHEY and CDR2 SMNVEV (reference sequence). V lost 4 bases, J lost 11 bases, and 9 bases stayed unmatched. This CDR3 is CASSSRDRDGAQHF. The CDR3 region has the DNA TGTGCCAGCAGTTCCCGGGACAGGGACGGGGCCCAGCATTTT.

V gene TRBV5-5 combines with J gene TRBJ1-1, with 7 bases matching TRBD1. The V segment lost 0 bases and the J segment 2 bases; nucleotides outside the gene matches: 7. This CDR3 has 16 amino acids. CDR1 SGHKS and CDR2 YYEKEE come from the germline V gene (reference sequence). CDR3 residues: CASSLARDRFNTEAFF. DNA for the CDR3: TGTGCCAGCAGCTTGGCTCGGGACAGATTCAACACTGAAGCTTTCTTT.

Remarks on this clonotype: Germline and junction disagree at one end, which may indicate a read error. J is TRBJ2-2 and V is TRBV20-1; tentatively, D is TRBD2 (5 bases). Germline V CDR1 and CDR2: DFQATT, SNEGSKA (reference sequence). The CDR3 covers 13 residues. CDR3 residues: CSASSGITGELSF. DNA for the CDR3: TGCAGTGCCTCATCGGGGATTACCGGGGAGCTGTCTTTT.

This chain connects TRBV3-1 to TRBJ1-1; D remains ambiguous. Germline values: CDR1 LGHDT, CDR2 YNNKEL (reference sequence). V lost 2 bases and J lost 5, with 12 bases in between. The length of the CDR3 is 14 residues. CDR3 sequence reads: CASSQSAAGTEAFF. The CDR3 bases are TGTGCCAGCAGCCAATCAGCTGCGGGTACTGAAGCTTTCTTT.